A selection of T cell receptor beta chains follows, all from one sample in a study of cytomegalovirus exposure and HLA in healthy donors. TCRdb's copy holds only in-frame clones and misses some; the assay was immunoSEQ multiplex PCR. The listing contains 34,000 or so clones. The sample was PBMCs. The source is a woman aged 40 to 50 in good health and CMV-seropositive. CDR3s include the opening cysteine and the closing phenylalanine or tryptophan. The D gene is left open where the match is weak. Part of the rows lack a size; the others show once, few, many or a class for expanded clones.

cdr3_nt	cdr3_aa	d_call	cdr3_length	v_call	j_call	clone_size
TGTGCCAGCAGTGAAGGTGGACAGGGCAATCAGCCCCAGCATTTT	CASSEGGQGNQPQHF	TRBD1	15	TRBV2	TRBJ1-5	-
TGTGCCAGCAGCGTAGGACTAGCGGGGGCTCAAGAGACCCAGTACTTC	CASSVGLAGAQETQYF	TRBD2	16	TRBV9	TRBJ2-5	-
TGTGCCAGTAGTATTTGGGGAGATCAGCCCCAGCATTTT	CASSIWGDQPQHF	-	13	TRBV19	TRBJ1-5	-
TGCGCCAGCAGTGAGTCGTTGGGGAGCTACGAGCAGTACTTC	CASSESLGSYEQYF	-	14	TRBV10-1	TRBJ2-7	-
TGTGCCAGCAGCCTTATGCAGGGGGGTAAGGCAGATACGCAGTATTTT	CASSLMQGGKADTQYF	-	16	TRBV28	TRBJ2-3	-
TGTGCCAGCAGCTCGACGACTGGACAGATACACACTGAAGCTTTCTTT	CASSSTTGQIHTEAFF	-	16	TRBV5-4	TRBJ1-1	-
TGTGCCAGCAGCTTGCCGCGCCGACTAGCGGTGGACAATGAGCAGTTCTTC	CASSLPRRLAVDNEQFF	TRBD2	17	TRBV7-8	TRBJ2-1	-
TGTGCCAGCAGTTCCCCCGGGACAGATAACACTGAAGCTTTCTTT	CASSSPGTDNTEAFF	TRBD1	15	TRBV28	TRBJ1-1	-
TGTGCCAGCAGCCAATCCCCGATTGACAGGGGAGGTCAGCCCCAGCATTTT	CASSQSPIDRGGQPQHF	TRBD1	17	TRBV4-2	TRBJ1-5	-
TGTGCCAGCAGCGTAACAGGGAGCTCCTACGAGCAGTACTTC	CASSVTGSSYEQYF	-	14	TRBV9	TRBJ2-7	-
TGTGCCACCCGGGGGGGGGACTTCTCTGGAAACACCATATATTTT	CATRGGDFSGNTIYF	-	15	TRBV28	TRBJ1-3	-
TGCGCCAGCAGCTCCGGCGGGTCTTGGTATGGCTACACCTTC	CASSSGGSWYGYTF	-	14	TRBV5-1	TRBJ1-2	medium-sized
TGCGCCACTGAACAGGGATCGTATCAGCCCCAGCATTTT	CATEQGSYQPQHF	-	13	TRBV10-1	TRBJ1-5	-
TGTGCCTGGAGGGGAGGGTATGGCTACACCTTC	CAWRGGYGYTF	-	11	TRBV30	TRBJ1-2	-
TGCGCCAGCAGGGTGACAGGGGGCCTGGAAAAACTGTTTTTT	CASRVTGGLEKLFF	TRBD1	14	TRBV5-1	TRBJ1-4	-
TGTGCCAGCAGCGTAGTCCAAGGGACAGGGTTCTCAGATACGCAGTATTTT	CASSVVQGTGFSDTQYF	TRBD1	17	TRBV9	TRBJ2-3	-
TGTGCCAGCAGTGACGGAGGGAATAAGAATACGCAGTATTTT	CASSDGGNKNTQYF	-	14	TRBV6-4	TRBJ2-3	-
TGTGCCAGCAGCCCGACAGGGGGATACAATGAGCAGTTCTTC	CASSPTGGYNEQFF	TRBD1	14	TRBV11-3	TRBJ2-1	-
TGCGCCAGCAGCCCCGGGACAGGGGAACACACTGAAGCTTTCTTT	CASSPGTGEHTEAFF	TRBD1	15	TRBV6-4	TRBJ1-1	-
TGTGCCAGCAGGGCCCCGGGACAGGCTAACTATGGCTACACCTTC	CASRAPGQANYGYTF	TRBD1	15	TRBV2	TRBJ1-2	-
TGTGCCAGCAGTTCGAGGGACAGACCAGATAATTCACCCCTCCACTTT	CASSSRDRPDNSPLHF	TRBD1	16	TRBV6-5	TRBJ1-6	-
TGCGCCAGCAGCCAAGTCCTTGGAAGAACGGGGGGGTATGGCTACACCTTC	CASSQVLGRTGGYGYTF	-	17	TRBV4-1	TRBJ1-2	-
TGTGCCAGTAGTATCACGACAGGGAGGACTGAAGCTTTCTTT	CASSITTGRTEAFF	TRBD1	14	TRBV19	TRBJ1-1	-
TGTGCCTCTGGCCGTGGGAGAGCCTACGAGCAGTACTTC	CASGRGRAYEQYF	-	13	TRBV30	TRBJ2-7	-
TGTGCCAGCACAGGGAACGGGGGGTGGGAGACCCAGTACTTC	CASTGNGGWETQYF	TRBD2	14	TRBV28	TRBJ2-5	-
TGTGCCATCCGGGGTAATGAAAAACTGTTTTTT	CAIRGNEKLFF	-	11	TRBV10-3	TRBJ1-4	-
TGTGCCAGCAGCCGACGGGGGGGCGGGAGCTCCTACGAGCAGTACTTC	CASSRRGGGSSYEQYF	TRBD2	16	TRBV7-2	TRBJ2-7	-
TGTGCCAGCAGCCGAGGTGAAGGCAATTCACCCCTCCACTTT	CASSRGEGNSPLHF	-	14	TRBV5-8	TRBJ1-6	-
TGTGCCCGGAGGGGAGATGATGAAAAACTGTTTTTT	CARRGDDEKLFF	-	12	TRBV30	TRBJ1-4	-
TGCGCCAGCAGTGACGGCGGCGCTGGGGAGACCCAGTACTTC	CASSDGGAGETQYF	-	14	TRBV10-1	TRBJ2-5	-
TGTGCCAGCTCACTGGACAGGTGGAACACCGGGGAGCTGTTTTTT	CASSLDRWNTGELFF	TRBD1	15	TRBV18	TRBJ2-2	-
TGTGCCAGCAGCGCTACTAGCGGGAGATTGAATGAGCAGTTCTTC	CASSATSGRLNEQFF	TRBD2	15	TRBV7-2	TRBJ2-1	-
TGTGCCACCAGCAGTATCCCCCGGCGGCAGGGCCATGGCTACACCTTC	CATSSIPRRQGHGYTF	-	16	TRBV15	TRBJ1-2	-
TGTGCCAGCAGCACCCGGGACAGGGCGTTCCCAAGGCAGTTCTTC	CASSTRDRAFPRQFF	TRBD1	15	TRBV7-9	TRBJ2-1	-
TGCGCCAGCAGCTTGGGGGGGGGCCGGGAGACCCAGTACTTC	CASSLGGGRETQYF	-	14	TRBV5-1	TRBJ2-5	-
TGTGCCAGCAGCTCTCTAGCGGGAGGGACGTACCACGAGCAGTACTTC	CASSSLAGGTYHEQYF	TRBD2	16	TRBV7-2	TRBJ2-7	-
TGCGCCAGCAGACGGGACAGCGGCGCCTATAATTCACCCCTCCACTTT	CASRRDSGAYNSPLHF	TRBD1	16	TRBV5-1	TRBJ1-6	-
TGTGCCAGCAGCCAAAGACAGGTGAACACTGAAGCTTTCTTT	CASSQRQVNTEAFF	-	14	TRBV5-8	TRBJ1-1	-
TGTGCCAGCAGCTCCCTAAGACAGGCTGGCTACACCTTC	CASSSLRQAGYTF	-	13	TRBV11-2	TRBJ1-2	-
TGTGCCAGTATGAAGTCGGGGATGACCTTAGTGAACACTGAAGCTTTCTTT	CASMKSGMTLVNTEAFF	-	17	TRBV7-9	TRBJ1-1	-
TGCGCCAGCAGCTCAAACGGGGCAGGGGGCCACGGGGAGCTGTTTTTT	CASSSNGAGGHGELFF	TRBD1	16	TRBV5-1	TRBJ2-2	-
TGCGCCAGCAGCTTTACCGGGACAGGGTACACTGAAGCTTTCTTT	CASSFTGTGYTEAFF	TRBD1	15	TRBV5-1	TRBJ1-1	-
TGCGCCAGCAGCTACGAAGGGGGCCGGGAGACCCAGTACTTC	CASSYEGGRETQYF	TRBD1	14	TRBV5-1	TRBJ2-5	-
TGTGCCAGCAGCTTTGATAGCGGGAGTAACGAGCAGTACTTC	CASSFDSGSNEQYF	TRBD2	14	TRBV7-2	TRBJ2-7	-
TGCGCCAGCAGCTCCAAAACAGGGGAAGAGACCCAGTACTTC	CASSSKTGEETQYF	TRBD1	14	TRBV5-1	TRBJ2-5	-
TGTGCCAGCAGCTTTGACAGGGGATTCTCTGGGGCCAACGTCCTGACTTTC	CASSFDRGFSGANVLTF	TRBD1	17	TRBV11-2	TRBJ2-6	-
TGTGCCAGTAGTATTCAGACTGCAACTAATGAAAAACTGTTTTTT	CASSIQTATNEKLFF	-	15	TRBV19	TRBJ1-4	-
TGTGCCAGTACTTCCCTTTCGGGATCCAATACAGATACGCAGTATTTT	CASTSLSGSNTDTQYF	-	16	TRBV19	TRBJ2-3	-
TGTGCCAGCCAGACAGGGGGCGCCTCGGGGGCCAACGTCCTGACTTTC	CASQTGGASGANVLTF	TRBD1	16	TRBV6-6	TRBJ2-6	-
TGTGCCAGCAGTGACGGGGGGGCCACAGATACGCAGTATTTT	CASSDGGATDTQYF	-	14	TRBV6-4	TRBJ2-3	medium-sized
TGTGCCAGCAGTTTAATAACCCTAGCGGGGGTCCGAGGGGATACGCAGTATTTT	CASSLITLAGVRGDTQYF	TRBD2	18	TRBV28	TRBJ2-3	-
TGTGCCAGCAGCACTACACAGCGGGGCTATGGCTACACCTTC	CASSTTQRGYGYTF	-	14	TRBV7-2	TRBJ1-2	-
TGCGCCAGCAGTGAGTTTAGGACAGGGTGGGGGTCGAACACTGAAGCTTTCTTT	CASSEFRTGWGSNTEAFF	TRBD1	18	TRBV10-2	TRBJ1-1	-
TGTGCCAGCAGCTTGGGCGGGGCCCACTACAATGAGCAGTTCTTC	CASSLGGAHYNEQFF	-	15	TRBV5-4	TRBJ2-1	-
TGTGCCAGCACCAAAAGGGCAGGGGTGAACACTGAAGCTTTCTTT	CASTKRAGVNTEAFF	-	15	TRBV2	TRBJ1-1	-
TGCAGCGTTGAAGATGAGGGGAGGGGAATGTCCCAAGAGACCCAGTACTTC	CSVEDEGRGMSQETQYF	TRBD2	17	TRBV29-1	TRBJ2-5	-
TGTGCCAGCAGTTTGACGGGTCCGGGGGAGGCTTTCTTT	CASSLTGPGEAFF	-	13	TRBV5-6	TRBJ1-1	-
TGTGCCAGCAGCCTACTGGGAGGGGCCATACCCACAGATACGCAGTATTTT	CASSLLGGAIPTDTQYF	TRBD2	17	TRBV7-9	TRBJ2-3	-
TGTGCCAGCGCCCGGGACAGGGTGGGGAGCGGTGCAACTGAAGCTTTCTTT	CASARDRVGSGATEAFF	TRBD1	17	TRBV5-4	TRBJ1-1	-